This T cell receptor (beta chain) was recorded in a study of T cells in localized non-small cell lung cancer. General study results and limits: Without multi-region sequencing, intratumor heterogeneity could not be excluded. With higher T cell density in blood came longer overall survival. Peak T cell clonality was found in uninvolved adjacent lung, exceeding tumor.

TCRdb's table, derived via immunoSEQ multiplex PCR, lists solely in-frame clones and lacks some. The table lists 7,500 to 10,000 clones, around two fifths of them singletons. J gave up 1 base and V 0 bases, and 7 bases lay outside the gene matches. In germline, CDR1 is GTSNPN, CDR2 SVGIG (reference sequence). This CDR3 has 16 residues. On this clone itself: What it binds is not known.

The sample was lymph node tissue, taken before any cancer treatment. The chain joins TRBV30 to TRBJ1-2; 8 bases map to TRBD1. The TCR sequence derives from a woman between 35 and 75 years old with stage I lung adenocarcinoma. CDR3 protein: CAWSVPRTGSNYGYTF. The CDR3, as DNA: TGTGCCTGGAGTGTCCCTAGGACAGGGAGTAACTATGGCTACACCTTC.